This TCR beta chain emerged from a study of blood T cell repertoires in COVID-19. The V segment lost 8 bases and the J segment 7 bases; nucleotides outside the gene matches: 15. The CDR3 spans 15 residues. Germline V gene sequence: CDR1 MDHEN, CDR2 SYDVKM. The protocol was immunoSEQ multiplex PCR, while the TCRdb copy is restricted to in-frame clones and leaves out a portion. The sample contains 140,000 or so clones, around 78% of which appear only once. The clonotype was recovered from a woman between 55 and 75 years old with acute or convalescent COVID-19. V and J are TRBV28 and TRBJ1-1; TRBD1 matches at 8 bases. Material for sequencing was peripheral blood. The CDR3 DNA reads TGTGCCAGCGTTTCTCGCTTGACAGGGGCAAGTGAAGCTTTCTTT. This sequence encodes CASVSRLTGASEAFF.